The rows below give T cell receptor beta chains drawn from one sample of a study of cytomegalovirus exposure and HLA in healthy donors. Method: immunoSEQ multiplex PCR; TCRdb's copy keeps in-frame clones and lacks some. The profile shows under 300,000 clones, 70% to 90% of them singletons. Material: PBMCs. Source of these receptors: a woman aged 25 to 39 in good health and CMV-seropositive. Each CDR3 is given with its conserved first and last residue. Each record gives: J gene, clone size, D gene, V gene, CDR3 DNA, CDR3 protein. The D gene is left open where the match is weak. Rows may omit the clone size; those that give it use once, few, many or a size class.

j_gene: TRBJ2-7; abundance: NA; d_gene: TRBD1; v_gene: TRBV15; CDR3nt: TGTGCCACCAGCGCTTGGGACAGGGCCGGCGAGCAGTACTTC; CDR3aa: CATSAWDRAGEQYF
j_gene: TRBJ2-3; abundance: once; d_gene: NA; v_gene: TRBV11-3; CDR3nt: TGTGCCAGCAGCTTAGATCGGGAAGATACGCAGTATTTT; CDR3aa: CASSLDREDTQYF
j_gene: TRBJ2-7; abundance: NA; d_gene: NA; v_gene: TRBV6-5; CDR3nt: TGTGCCAGCAGTTACTCTAGCGCAGGACCCTACGAGCAGTACTTC; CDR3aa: CASSYSSAGPYEQYF
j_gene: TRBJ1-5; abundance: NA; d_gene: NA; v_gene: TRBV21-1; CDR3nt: TGTGCCAGCAGCAAAAGGAGTGGGACAGGCAACAATCAGCCCCAGCATTTT; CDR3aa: CASSKRSGTGNNQPQHF
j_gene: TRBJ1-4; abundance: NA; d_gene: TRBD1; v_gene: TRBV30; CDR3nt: TGTGCCTGGAGTACCGGGACAGTGGAAAAACTGTTTTTT; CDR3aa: CAWSTGTVEKLFF
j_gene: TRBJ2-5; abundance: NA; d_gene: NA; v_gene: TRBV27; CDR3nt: TGTGCCAGCTCCCAACAAGGACTACAAGAGACCCAGTACTTC; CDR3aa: CASSQQGLQETQYF
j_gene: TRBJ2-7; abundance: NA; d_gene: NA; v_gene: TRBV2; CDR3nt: TGTGCCAGCAGTGAAATGGAGACAGCTACCTACTCCTACGAGCAGTACTTC; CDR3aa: CASSEMETATYSYEQYF
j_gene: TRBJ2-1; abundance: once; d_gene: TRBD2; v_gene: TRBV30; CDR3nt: TGTGCCTGGAGAAGACTAGCGGGAGTTGATGAGCAGTTCTTC; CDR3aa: CAWRRLAGVDEQFF
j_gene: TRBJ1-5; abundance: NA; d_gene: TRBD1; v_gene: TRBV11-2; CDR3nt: TGTGCCAGCAGCTCGGGGACAGGTCTAAGTCCCCAGCATTTT; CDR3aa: CASSSGTGLSPQHF
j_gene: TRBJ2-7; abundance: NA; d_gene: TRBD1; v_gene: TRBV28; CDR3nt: TGTGCCAGCACCCCGCCGGGACAGGGTGAGAAGCAGTACTTC; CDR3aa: CASTPPGQGEKQYF
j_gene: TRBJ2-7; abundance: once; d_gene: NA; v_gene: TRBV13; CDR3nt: TGTGCCAGCAGCTCGGGATTCCCTTCTTCCTACGAGCAGTACTTC; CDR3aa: CASSSGFPSSYEQYF
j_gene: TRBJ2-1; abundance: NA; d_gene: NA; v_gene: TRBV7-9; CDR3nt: TGTGCCAGCAGCTTAGCGAAAACGGGATACAATGAGCAGTTCTTC; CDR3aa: CASSLAKTGYNEQFF
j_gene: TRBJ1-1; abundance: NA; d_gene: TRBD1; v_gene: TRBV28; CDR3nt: TGTGCCAGCAGCGGGACAGGGGTCACTGAAGCTTTCTTT; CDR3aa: CASSGTGVTEAFF
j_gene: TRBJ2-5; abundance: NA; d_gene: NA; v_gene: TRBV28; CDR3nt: TGTGCCAGCAGTCAATCAGAAACCCAAGAGACCCAGTACTTC; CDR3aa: CASSQSETQETQYF
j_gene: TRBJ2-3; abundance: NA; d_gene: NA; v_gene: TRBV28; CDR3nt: TGTGCCAGCAGTCCCGGGGGGCCGAGGGGTACGCAGTATTTT; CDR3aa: CASSPGGPRGTQYF
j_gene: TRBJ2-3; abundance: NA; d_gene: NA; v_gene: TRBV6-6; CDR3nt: TGTGCCAGCACCCGTTTAGATACGCAGTATTTT; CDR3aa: CASTRLDTQYF
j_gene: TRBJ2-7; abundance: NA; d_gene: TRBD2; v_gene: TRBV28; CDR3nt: TGTGCCAGCGCCACCGGGGGGATCTCCTACGAGCAGTACTTC; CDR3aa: CASATGGISYEQYF
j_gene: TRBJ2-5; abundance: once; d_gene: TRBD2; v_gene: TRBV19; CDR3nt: TGTGCCAGTACCGATGGGCTAGCGGGACCCGAAGAGACCCAGTACTTC; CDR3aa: CASTDGLAGPEETQYF
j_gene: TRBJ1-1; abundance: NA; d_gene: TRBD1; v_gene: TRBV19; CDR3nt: TGTGCCAGTAGTGTACAGGGGGCTCGGGAAGCTTTCTTT; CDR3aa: CASSVQGAREAFF
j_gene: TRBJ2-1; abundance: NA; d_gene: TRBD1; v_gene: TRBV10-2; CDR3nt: TGCGCCAGCAGTGAGTCGAAACAGGGGTCCTACAATGAGCAGTTCTTC; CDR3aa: CASSESKQGSYNEQFF
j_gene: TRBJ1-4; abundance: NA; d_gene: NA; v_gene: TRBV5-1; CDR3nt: TGCGCCAGCACGCGAGAAGGCAGGATAAATGAAAAACTGTTTTTT; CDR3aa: CASTREGRINEKLFF